The clone carrying this TCR beta chain occurred many times. The germline gives CDR1 MNHEY, CDR2 SVGEGT. J gave up 9 bases and V 5 bases, and 18 bases lay outside the gene matches. CDR3 length: 17 residues. Stated time point: patch test 1, 2 weeks after DPC sensitization. Treatment specified: therapeutic diphenylcyclopropenone sensitization with weekly scalp DPC. The data originate from a study of human T cells and chemical hapten exposure. One entry per CDR3 protein, called by TCRdb with MiXCR from the RACE reads. The table lists some 400,000 distinct CDR3 sequences, roughly 5% of them singletons, with around 2.3% in the top ten.

This specimen consisted of whole blood, obtained in connection with sensitization to the hapten diphenylcyclopropenone (DPC). The TCR comes from a woman in her 50s with alopecia areata. Some clones in this sample may be carry-over from other donors' samples. This sequence joins TRBV6-2 or TRBV6-3 and TRBJ1-5; 8 bases fit TRBD1. The CDR3 loop is CASSQHPGTGPRRPQHF. CDR3 DNA sequence: TGTGCCAGCAGTCAACATCCCGGGACAGGCCCTCGAAGGCCCCAGCATTTT.